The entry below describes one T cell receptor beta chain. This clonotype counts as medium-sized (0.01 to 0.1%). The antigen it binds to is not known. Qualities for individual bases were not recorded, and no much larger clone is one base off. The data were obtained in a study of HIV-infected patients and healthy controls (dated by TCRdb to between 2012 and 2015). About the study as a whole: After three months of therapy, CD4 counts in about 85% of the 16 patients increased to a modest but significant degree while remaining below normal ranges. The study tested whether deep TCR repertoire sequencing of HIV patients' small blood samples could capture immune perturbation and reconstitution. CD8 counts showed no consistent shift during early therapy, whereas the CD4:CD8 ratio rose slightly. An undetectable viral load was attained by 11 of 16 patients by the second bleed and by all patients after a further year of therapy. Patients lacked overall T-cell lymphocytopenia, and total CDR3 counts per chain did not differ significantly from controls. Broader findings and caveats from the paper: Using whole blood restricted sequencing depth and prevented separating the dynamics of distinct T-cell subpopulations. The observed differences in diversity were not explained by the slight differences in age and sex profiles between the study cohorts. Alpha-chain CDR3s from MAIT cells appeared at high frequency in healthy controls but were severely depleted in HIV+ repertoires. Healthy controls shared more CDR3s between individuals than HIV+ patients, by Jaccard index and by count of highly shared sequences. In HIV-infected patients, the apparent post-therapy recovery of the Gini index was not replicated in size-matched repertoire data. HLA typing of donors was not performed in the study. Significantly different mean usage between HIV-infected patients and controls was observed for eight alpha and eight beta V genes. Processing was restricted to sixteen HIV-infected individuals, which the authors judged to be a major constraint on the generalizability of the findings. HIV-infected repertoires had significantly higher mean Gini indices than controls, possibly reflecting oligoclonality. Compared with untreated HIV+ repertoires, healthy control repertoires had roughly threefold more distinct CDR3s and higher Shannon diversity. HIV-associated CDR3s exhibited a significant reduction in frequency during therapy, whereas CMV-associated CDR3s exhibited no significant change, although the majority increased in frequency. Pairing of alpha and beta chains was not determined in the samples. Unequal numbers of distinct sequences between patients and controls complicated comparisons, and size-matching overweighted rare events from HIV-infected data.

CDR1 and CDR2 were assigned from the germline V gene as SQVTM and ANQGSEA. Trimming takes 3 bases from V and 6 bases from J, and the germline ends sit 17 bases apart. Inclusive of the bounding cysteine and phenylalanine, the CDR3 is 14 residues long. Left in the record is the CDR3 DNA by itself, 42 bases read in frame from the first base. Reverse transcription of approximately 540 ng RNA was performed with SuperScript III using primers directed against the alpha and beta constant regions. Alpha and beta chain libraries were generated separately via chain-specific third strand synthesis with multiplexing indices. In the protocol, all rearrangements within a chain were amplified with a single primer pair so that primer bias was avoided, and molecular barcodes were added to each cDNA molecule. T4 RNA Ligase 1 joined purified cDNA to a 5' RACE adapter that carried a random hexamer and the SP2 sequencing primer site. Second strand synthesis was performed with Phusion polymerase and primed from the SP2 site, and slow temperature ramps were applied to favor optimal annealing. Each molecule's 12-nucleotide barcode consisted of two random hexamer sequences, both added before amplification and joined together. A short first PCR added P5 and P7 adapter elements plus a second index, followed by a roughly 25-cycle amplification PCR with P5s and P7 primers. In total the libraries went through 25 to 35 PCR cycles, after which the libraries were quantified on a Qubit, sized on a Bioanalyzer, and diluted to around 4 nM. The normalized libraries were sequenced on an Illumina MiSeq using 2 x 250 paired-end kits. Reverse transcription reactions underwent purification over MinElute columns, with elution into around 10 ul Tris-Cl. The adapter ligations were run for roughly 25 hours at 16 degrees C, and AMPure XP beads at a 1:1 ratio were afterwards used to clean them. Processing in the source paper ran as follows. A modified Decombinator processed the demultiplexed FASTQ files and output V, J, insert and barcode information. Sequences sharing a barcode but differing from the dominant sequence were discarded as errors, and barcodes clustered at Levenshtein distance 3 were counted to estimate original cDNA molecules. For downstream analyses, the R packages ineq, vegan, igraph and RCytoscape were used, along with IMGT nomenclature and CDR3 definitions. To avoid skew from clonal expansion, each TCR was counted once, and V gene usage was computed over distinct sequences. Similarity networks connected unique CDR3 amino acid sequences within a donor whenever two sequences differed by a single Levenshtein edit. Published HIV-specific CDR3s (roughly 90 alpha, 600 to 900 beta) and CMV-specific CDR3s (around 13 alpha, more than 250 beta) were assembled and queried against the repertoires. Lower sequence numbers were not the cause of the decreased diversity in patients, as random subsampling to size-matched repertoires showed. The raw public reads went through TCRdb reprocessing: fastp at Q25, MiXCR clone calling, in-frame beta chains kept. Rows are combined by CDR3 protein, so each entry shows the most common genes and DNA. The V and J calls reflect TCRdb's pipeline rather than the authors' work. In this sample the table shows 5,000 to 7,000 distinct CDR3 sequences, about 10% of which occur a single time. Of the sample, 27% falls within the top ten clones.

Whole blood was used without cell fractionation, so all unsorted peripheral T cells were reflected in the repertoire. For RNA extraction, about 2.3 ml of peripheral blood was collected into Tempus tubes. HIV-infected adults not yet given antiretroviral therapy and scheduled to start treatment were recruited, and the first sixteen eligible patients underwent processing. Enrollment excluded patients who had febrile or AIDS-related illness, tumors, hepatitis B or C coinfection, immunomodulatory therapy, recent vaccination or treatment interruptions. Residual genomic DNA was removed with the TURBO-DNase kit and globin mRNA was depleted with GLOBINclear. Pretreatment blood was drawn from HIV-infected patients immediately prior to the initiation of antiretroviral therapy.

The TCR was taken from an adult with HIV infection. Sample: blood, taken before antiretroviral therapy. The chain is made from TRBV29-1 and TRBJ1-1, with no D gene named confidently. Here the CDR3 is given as CSVELAPHGPEAFF. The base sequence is TGCAGCGTTGAGTTGGCCCCTCATGGCCCTGAAGCTTTCTTT.